The clone carrying this T cell receptor beta chain was observed once. The sample belongs to a study of blood T cell repertoires in COVID-19. This CDR3 contains 14 residues. The germline V gene encodes CDR1 KGHSH and CDR2 LQKENI. V lost 6 bases to trimming and J lost 6 bases; unmatched junction nucleotides: 7. Profiled with immunoSEQ multiplex PCR; TCRdb holds only in-frame clones, not every one. The data show 150,000 or so clones, less than 90% seen once. This sequence joins TRBV18 and TRBJ2-3; 9 bases map to TRBD1. The sequenced sample consisted of peripheral blood. The clonotype comes from a man in his 60s with acute or convalescent COVID-19. The CDR3 nucleotides are TGTGCCAGCTCGGCCGGGACAGGGAGTGATACGCAGTATTTT. Translating gives CASSAGTGSDTQYF.